This entry features one T cell receptor beta chain sequence. The antigen is not known. Primers for the PCR totalled 60 Vbeta and 13 Jbeta. Data came from immunoSEQ multiplex PCR; TCRdb stores just in-frame clones and leaves some out. This table holds 100,000 to 150,000 clones, approximately 78% found once. Donors were ostensibly healthy at sampling, although undocumented immune exposures were probable. This sample is drawn from a study of cytomegalovirus exposure and HLA in healthy donors. Study in general: A preliminary data release comprised 70 million to 95 million unique TCRs obtained from HLA-typed donors.

Study-wide points: Follow-up analysis later connected one missense variant in DCLRE1C with trimming of TCR beta V- and J-genes. Among the CMV-associated chains, three were confirmed in vitro as specific for CMV antigens.

The TCR was taken from a woman younger than 45 in good health and CMV-seronegative. The material sequenced was PBMCs.

In DNA form, the CDR3 reads TGTGCCAGTAGTCGAGGGGGCCGGAGTACAGATACGCAGTATTTT. This codes for CASSRGGRSTDTQYF. The chain joins TRBV19 to TRBJ2-3; 7 positions agree with TRBD1. The V and J ends lost 5 bases and 3 bases, in that order; junction bases with no gene match: 8. The CDR3 consists of 15 residues. Germline CDR1 reads LNHDA; CDR2 reads SQIVND (reference sequence).